This entry lists 28 T cell receptor beta chains sequenced from one sample in a study of T cells in Graves' hyperthyroidism and ophthalmopathy. RNA transcripts provided the source from which TCR beta CDR3 regions were amplified. Initially, a first-round RT-PCR of the TCR CDR3 employed the HTBI primer set. TCRdb analysed the multiplex PCR reads with MiXCR anew, one entry per CDR3 protein. This sample carries about 510,000 distinct CDR3 sequences, over 35% of them seen once, and the ten largest clones take 44%. The source material was peripheral blood or thyroid tissue (not recorded which). These receptors all come from an adult woman with Graves' disease, either hyperthyroidism or ophthalmopathy (not recorded which).

This clonotype was recorded many times. The V call is TRBV10-2, the J call TRBJ1-4; D unclear. The V end was cut by 4 bases, the J end by 8 bases, with 11 bases between. This CDR3 region has 13 residues. Germline CDR1 WSHSY, CDR2 SAAADI. The CDR3 DNA is TGCGCCAGCAGTGTGCGGTGGAGGGAAAAACTGTTTTTT. Protein product: CASSVRWREKLFF.

This clonotype was counted ten times or more. The chain is built from TRBV4-1 and TRBJ2-7, with a possible D match to TRBD2 (6 bases). Germline V gene sequence: CDR1 MGHRA, CDR2 YSYEKL. Trimming took off 3 bases at V and 4 bases at J, with 13 bases between the two ends. CDR3 length: 14 residues. The CDR3 loop reads CASSQRGPGYEQYF. Written as DNA, the CDR3 is TGCGCCAGCAGCCAGCGGGGACCAGGGTACGAGCAGTACTTC.

The chain joins TRBV7-6 to TRBJ1-6; D unresolved. The ends were cut back, 4 bases at V and 10 bases at J, with 11 bases in the middle. The CDR3 has 13 residues. Germline values: CDR1 SGHVS, CDR2 FNYEAQ. Here the CDR3 reads CASSSYPGSPLHF. The CDR3 DNA reads as TGTGCCAGCAGCTCTTATCCGGGGTCACCCCTCCACTTT.

V and J are TRBV6-1 and TRBJ1-2, with TRBD1 as a possible D gene (5 bases). V was cut by 8 bases and J by 8 bases, with 18 bases left in between. Per the germline V gene, CDR1 is MNHNS and CDR2 is SASEGT. CDR3 length: 13 amino acids. This CDR3 reads CASGTGRGDGYTF. As DNA, the CDR3 is TGTGCCAGCGGGACGGGACGGGGAGACGGCTACACCTTC.

This clonotype was seen many times. V is TRBV5-1 and J is TRBJ2-7; 11 bases line up with TRBD2. The CDR3 has 16 amino acids. Germline V lookup: CDR1 SGHRS, CDR2 YFSETQ. J gave up 5 bases and V 3 bases, and 10 bases lay outside the gene matches. The CDR3 DNA is TGCGCCAGCAGCTCCCTGACTAGCGGGACAGCTAACGAGCAGTACTTC. It is translated as CASSSLTSGTANEQYF.

This clonotype was observed a single time. V and J are TRBV5-6 and TRBJ1-2; D might be TRBD1 (6 bases). The CDR3 covers 15 residues. Looked up from germline, CDR1 is SGHDT and CDR2 is YYEEEE. V was cut by 1 base and J by 6 bases, with 16 bases left in between. The CDR3 coding sequence is TGTGCCAGCAGCTTGTTGGTGGCAGGGGCTAATGGCTACACCTTC. Amino acids: CASSLLVAGANGYTF.

The V and J genes are TRBV5-1 and TRBJ1-4, with D possibly being TRBD1 (5 bases). V lost 5 bases and J 4 bases, leaving 12 bases between the germline ends. Germline V gene sequence: CDR1 SGHRS, CDR2 YFSETQ. This CDR3 comprises 14 residues. In nucleotides, the CDR3 is TGCGCCAGCAGTTGGGACGGACGTAATGAAAAACTGTTTTTT. As protein: CASSWDGRNEKLFF.

The chain has TRBV20-1 and TRBJ1-2; 11 bases map to TRBD1. Unmatched junction bases numbered 8, after V lost 0 bases and J lost 5 bases. Germline V gene sequence: CDR1 DFQATT, CDR2 SNEGSKA (reference sequence). This CDR3 contains 16 residues. The CDR3 here is CSARDVGQGAGYGYTF. CDR3 DNA sequence: TGCAGTGCTAGAGATGTAGGACAGGGGGCTGGGTATGGCTACACCTTC.

The V gene is TRBV20-1, the J gene TRBJ2-7; 7 positions match TRBD1. Unmatched junction bases numbered 6, after V lost 1 base and J lost 0 bases. Germline CDR1 reads DFQATT; CDR2 reads SNEGSKA (reference sequence). There are 15 residues in the CDR3. In DNA, the CDR3 is TGCAGTGCTAGAGGCAGGGACAGCCCCTCCTACGAGCAGTACTTC. Translating it yields CSARGRDSPSYEQYF.

There are many counts of this clonotype. This chain joins TRBV12-3 or TRBV12-4 and TRBJ1-1; D call uncertain. V was trimmed by 6 bases and J by 5 bases, leaving 10 bases between them. CDR3 size: 12 residues. CDR3 nucleotide sequence: TGTGCCAGCAGGATTCGGGTAACTGAAGCTTTCTTT. Translation gives CASRIRVTEAFF.

The sample holds many counts of this clonotype. V is TRBV20-1 and J is TRBJ1-5; D is undetermined. The CDR3 covers 14 residues. Trimming stripped 0 bases from V and 4 bases from J, with 10 bases between. Germline V gene sequence: CDR1 DFQATT, CDR2 SNEGSKA (reference sequence). The CDR3 spells CSARDRQGNQPQHF. CDR3 nucleotides: TGCAGTGCTAGAGATAGGCAAGGTAATCAGCCCCAGCATTTT.

A few counts support this clonotype. This could be a read error, since a much larger clone is one nucleotide away. This chain joins TRBV4-2 and TRBJ2-5; 7 positions match TRBD2. This CDR3 is built from 14 residues. The V gene's germline CDR1 is LGHNA and CDR2 YNFKEQ. The CDR3 DNA is TGTGCCAGCAGCCAAGGGGGGGGTCAAGGGACCCAGTACTTC. It encodes CASSQGGGQGTQYF.

This clonotype showed up just a few times. The chain carries TRBV7-3 and TRBJ2-1, with 8 bases fitting TRBD2. With 3 bases clipped from V and 7 bases from J, the junction kept 8 bases outside the gene matches. The germline V gene encodes CDR1 SGHTA and CDR2 FQGTGA. The CDR3 contains 15 residues. CDR3 in amino acids: CASSFNSGTGNEQFF. The DNA for the CDR3 is TGTGCCAGCAGCTTTAATAGCGGGACGGGGAATGAGCAGTTCTTC.

V gene TRBV20-1 combines with J gene TRBJ2-5; D tentatively reads TRBD1 or TRBD2 (6 bases each). Germline CDR1 and CDR2: DFQATT and SNEGSKA (reference sequence). The CDR3 consists of 13 residues. V shed 3 bases and J shed 4 bases, with 12 bases lying between them. This CDR3 is CSASGGSGETQYF. CDR3 in DNA: TGCAGTGCTAGCGGGGGCTCGGGAGAGACCCAGTACTTC.

This clonotype occurred many times. This sequence joins TRBV12-5 and TRBJ2-7, with TRBD1 as a possible D gene (5 bases). Trimming removed 5 bases from V and 4 bases from J, with 15 bases in between. In germline, CDR1 is LGHNT, CDR2 FRNRAP. The CDR3 is made up of 14 amino acids. The DNA of the CDR3 is TGTGCTAGTGGTCAGACCCCAGACAGTTACGAGCAGTACTTC. Encoded protein: CASGQTPDSYEQYF.

The chain links TRBV10-3 to TRBJ1-5; D call uncertain. The CDR3 covers 13 residues. Germline V CDR1 and CDR2: ENHRY, SYGVKD. The V and J ends lost 3 bases and 7 bases respectively, with 10 bases between them. The CDR3 spells CAISDDTPQPQHF. CDR3 sequence (DNA): TGTGCCATCAGTGATGATACACCGCAGCCCCAGCATTTT.

In this sample, this clonotype turned up many times. The chain combines TRBV20-1 with TRBJ1-4; D unresolved. The CDR3 contains 13 residues. V lost 2 bases, J lost 0 bases, and 4 bases lay in between. Germline lookup yields CDR1 DFQATT and CDR2 SNEGSKA (reference sequence). The CDR3 DNA reads as TGCAGTGCTAGACTATCAACTAATGAAAAACTGTTTTTT. This codes for CSARLSTNEKLFF.

This clonotype was counted only a few times. The chain uses TRBV10-3 and TRBJ1-1; unclear D gene. CDR3 length: 12 residues. V was trimmed by 6 bases and J by 2 bases, leaving 7 bases between them. Germline V gene data show CDR1 as ENHRY and CDR2 as SYGVKD. CDR3 sequence: CAIRAGNTEAFF. The CDR3 coding sequence is TGTGCCATCAGAGCCGGAAACACTGAAGCTTTCTTT.

The chain joins TRBV19 to TRBJ2-5, with TRBD2 matching over 7 bases. The J segment lost 1 base and the V segment lost 5 bases, leaving 4 bases of the junction unmatched. Per germline, CDR1 LNHDA and CDR2 SQIVND (reference sequence). This CDR3 has 14 amino acids. The CDR3 DNA is TGTGCCAGTAGTGGCGCGGGGGTCCAAGAGACCCAGTACTTC. Encoded protein: CASSGAGVQETQYF.

The chain couples TRBV10-3 to TRBJ1-6; D gene ambiguous. Trimming stripped 0 bases from V and 10 bases from J, with 13 bases between. The CDR3 extends over 15 amino acids. CDR1 is ENHRY and CDR2 is SYGVKD in the germline V gene. The CDR3 sequence: CAISESGNDRSPLHF. In DNA, the CDR3 is TGTGCCATCAGTGAGTCGGGTAACGATCGATCACCCCTCCACTTT.

This clonotype came up a few times. The chain's CDR3 is CSVAGQGHGYTF. CDR3 nucleotide sequence: TGCAGCGTTGCGGGACAGGGGCATGGCTACACCTTC. The chain uses TRBV29-1 and TRBJ1-2; 10 nucleotides match TRBD1. Germline-derived CDR1 and CDR2 are SQVTM and ANQGSEA. CDR3 length: 12 amino acids. J was trimmed by 6 bases and V by 4 bases; bases with no gene match: 2.

In regard to this clonotype: The junction departs from germline at one end; a sequencing error may be responsible. The chain joins TRBV20-1 to TRBJ2-5; weak D call: TRBD1 (6 bases). This CDR3 comprises 14 residues. Germline V CDR1 and CDR2: DFQATT, SNEGSKA (reference sequence). The CDR3 is CSARDSRGIEAQYF. CDR3 sequence (DNA): TGCAGTGCTAGAGACTCTAGGGGGATAGAGGCCCAGTACTTC.

The chain carries TRBV20-1 and TRBJ2-3; possible D gene TRBD1, 8 bases. The V gene lost 6 bases and the J gene lost 14 bases, with 24 bases spanning the gap. The germline V gene has CDR1 DFQATT and CDR2 SNEGSKA (reference sequence). This CDR3 spans 13 amino acids. CDR3 protein: CSATDREELAWYF. The CDR3, as DNA: TGCAGTGCAACGGACAGGGAGGAACTAGCGTGGTATTTT.

The table lists this clonotype with many counts. The chain employs TRBV10-3 and TRBJ2-5; no reliable D call. The V gene lost 8 bases and the J gene lost 3 bases, with 16 bases spanning the gap. Germline V gives CDR1 ENHRY, CDR2 SYGVKD. The CDR3 is 14 residues long. This chain's CDR3 is CAIPRGTTKETQYF. The CDR3 coding sequence is TGTGCCATCCCGCGCGGAACTACCAAAGAGACCCAGTACTTC.

This chain connects TRBV12-3 or TRBV12-4 to TRBJ2-7; 10 nucleotides match TRBD2. The ends lost 6 bases at V and 3 bases at J; junction bases unmatched: 5. The CDR3 is made up of 14 amino acids. The CDR3 loop reads CASSNLAGVYEQYF. CDR3 DNA: TGTGCCAGCAGCAATCTAGCGGGAGTCTACGAGCAGTACTTC.

This sequence joins TRBV20-1 and TRBJ1-2, with 7 bases aligning to TRBD1. CDR1 and CDR2 (germline): DFQATT, SNEGSKA (reference sequence). With 4 bases clipped from V and 4 bases from J, the junction kept 6 bases outside the gene matches. The CDR3 has 13 amino acids. CDR3 coding DNA: TGCAGTGCTACGACAGGGAGTAGCTATGGCTACACCTTC. Translating gives CSATTGSSYGYTF.

The chain joins TRBV10-1 to TRBJ2-7; D not certain. Trimming took off 9 bases at V and 4 bases at J, with 16 bases between the two ends. Germline CDR1 and CDR2: WNHNN and SYGVQD (reference sequence). The CDR3 runs 13 residues. The CDR3 protein is CARLTGLGYEQYF. Written as DNA, the CDR3 is TGCGCCAGATTGACGGGCCTTGGGTACGAGCAGTACTTC.

A few counts support this clonotype. The chain is built from TRBV6-5 and TRBJ2-2; no clear D gene. From germline, CDR1 is MNHEY and CDR2 SVGAGI. The CDR3 totals 9 residues. The ends were cut back, 8 bases at V and 8 bases at J, with 3 bases in the middle. CDR3 residues: CASGGELFF. The CDR3 bases are TGTGCCAGCGGGGGGGAGCTGTTTTTT.